These 20 T cell receptor beta chains were sequenced from one sample in a study of OX40 agonist ivuxolimab in advanced cancers. The data were produced by immunoSEQ multiplex PCR, yet TCRdb's version contains in-frame clones alone and is incomplete. The sample contains approximately 40,000 clones, approximately 80% of which appear only once. The sequencing here drew on CD4+ or CD8+ T cells sorted from blood, taken in a trial of the OX40 agonist ivuxolimab. The receptors derive from an adult with an advanced solid tumor such as melanoma, head and neck, liver or kidney cancer.

The V call is TRBV29-1, the J call TRBJ2-7; the match to TRBD1 covers 10 bases. V shed 4 bases, J shed 4 bases, and the junction held 10 bases outside the gene matches. CDR1 is SQVTM, CDR2 ANQGSEA, per germline. The CDR3 is made up of 15 amino acids. The CDR3 sequence: CSVVSGQGQWYEQYF. The CDR3 bases are TGCAGCGTTGTCTCGGGACAGGGGCAGTGGTACGAGCAGTACTTC.

The CDR3 here is CASSLFPDSNQPQHF. The DNA of the CDR3 is TGTGCCAGCAGTTTATTCCCAGACAGCAATCAGCCCCAGCATTTT. V and J are TRBV28 and TRBJ1-5; D is unresolved. The ends were cut back, 1 base at V and 1 base at J, with 8 bases in the middle. This CDR3 is built from 15 residues. Germline lookup yields CDR1 MDHEN and CDR2 SYDVKM.

The chain has TRBV11-2 and TRBJ2-5; TRBD1 is a possible D gene (6 bases). This CDR3 contains 16 residues. Germline CDR1 SGHAT, CDR2 FQNNGV. V shed 4 bases and J shed 1 base, with 16 bases lying between them. CDR3 protein: CASSSGQLAFQETQYF. The DNA of the CDR3 is TGTGCCAGCAGCTCGGGACAACTCGCCTTCCAAGAGACCCAGTACTTC.

The V and J genes are TRBV7-6 and TRBJ2-7; 10 nucleotides agree with TRBD1. CDR1 and CDR2 (germline): SGHVS, FNYEAQ. The CDR3 is made up of 16 amino acids. The V and J ends lost 5 bases and 2 bases, in that order; junction bases with no gene match: 9. The CDR3, as DNA: TGTGCCAGCAGCGCGGGACAGGGGCTGGGGACCTACGAGCAGTACTTC. Its protein product is CASSAGQGLGTYEQYF. Full variable domain (missing parts from reference TRBV7-6 and TRBJ2-7): GAGVSQSPRYKVTKRGQDVALRCDPISGHVSLYWYRQALGQGPEFLTYFNYEAQQDKSGLPNDRFSAERPEGSISTLTIQRTEQRDSAMYRCASSAGQGLGTYEQYFGPGTRLTVT.

The chain carries TRBV7-8 and TRBJ2-3, with unresolved D. Trimming removed 1 base at V and 3 bases at J, with 17 bases between. Germline CDR1 SGHVS, CDR2 FQNEAQ. This CDR3 is built from 17 residues. This chain's CDR3 is CASSLDRVRFGTDTQYF. In DNA, the CDR3 is TGTGCCAGCAGCTTAGATAGAGTAAGATTCGGAACAGATACGCAGTATTTT.

V usage is TRBV5-5 and J usage is TRBJ2-1, with 11 bases lining up with TRBD2. The CDR3 runs 15 residues. The germline V gene has CDR1 SGHKS and CDR2 YYEKEE (reference sequence). J was trimmed by 4 bases and V by 4 bases; bases with no gene match: 4. The CDR3 region has the DNA TGTGCCAGCAGCGACGGACTAGCGGGTTACAATGAGCAGTTCTTC. Translated: CASSDGLAGYNEQFF.

The chain links TRBV7-2 to TRBJ2-1; 9 bases agree with TRBD1. CDR1 is SGHTA, CDR2 FQGNSA, per germline. This CDR3 is 17 amino acids long. Trimming at V came to 4 bases and at J to 9 bases, leaving 16 bases not matched to a gene. CDR3 region: CASSSPRTGTGYTEQFF. Written as DNA, the CDR3 is TGTGCCAGCAGCTCTCCACGGACCGGGACAGGGTATACTGAGCAGTTCTTC.

This clone was detected once. This chain links TRBV4-2 with TRBJ2-1, with TRBD2 matching over 7 bases. The V segment lost 0 bases and the J segment 5 bases; nucleotides outside the gene matches: 13. Germline assignment: CDR1 LGHNA and CDR2 YNFKEQ. The CDR3 has 18 residues. This CDR3 reads CASSQEKTGLPYNNEQFF. The CDR3 nucleotides read TGTGCCAGCAGCCAAGAGAAAACGGGACTACCATATAACAATGAGCAGTTCTTC.

The chain links TRBV10-2 to TRBJ2-1; 7 bases map to TRBD1. Germline V gene sequence: CDR1 WSHSY, CDR2 SAAADI. The CDR3 is 12 residues long. The V and J ends lost 6 bases and 9 bases, in that order; junction bases with no gene match: 5. The CDR3 sequence: CASSKGAAEQFF. The DNA for the CDR3 is TGCGCCAGCAGCAAGGGGGCAGCTGAGCAGTTCTTC.

The chain carries TRBV5-5 and TRBJ2-5; D is ambiguous. The germline gives CDR1 SGHKS, CDR2 YYEKEE (reference sequence). V was trimmed by 2 bases and J by 5 bases, leaving 13 bases between them. This CDR3 region has 14 residues. Here the CDR3 reads CASSFLPLGETQYF. The CDR3, as DNA: TGTGCCAGCAGCTTCCTCCCTCTTGGGGAGACCCAGTACTTC.

V usage is TRBV4-3 and J usage is TRBJ2-5; possible D gene TRBD2, 5 bases. Per the germline V gene, CDR1 is LGHNA and CDR2 is YSLEER. V dropped 0 bases and J dropped 0 bases, with 8 bases sitting between them. This CDR3 spans 15 amino acids. CDR3 coding DNA: TGCGCCAGCAGCCAAGAGAGGGTGTACCAAGAGACCCAGTACTTC. Amino acid sequence: CASSQERVYQETQYF.

J is TRBJ1-4 and V is TRBV7-8; unclear D gene. Germline-derived CDR1 and CDR2 are SGHVS and FQNEAQ. The ends were cut back, 5 bases at V and 7 bases at J, with 17 bases in the middle. There are 15 residues in the CDR3. The CDR3: CASSQGPAEPEKLFF. The DNA for the CDR3 is TGTGCCAGCAGCCAAGGGCCCGCTGAGCCTGAAAAACTGTTTTTT. Full variable domain (outside the CDR3, taken from reference TRBV7-8 and TRBJ1-4): GAGVSQSPRYKVAKRGQDVALRCDPISGHVSLFWYQQALGQGPEFLTYFQNEAQLDKSGLPSDRFFAERPEGSVSTLKIQRTQQEDSAVYLCASSQGPAEPEKLFFGSGTQLSVL.

The rearrangement joins TRBV11-2 to TRBJ1-5, with a possible D match to TRBD1 (5 bases). Trimming pared 1 base from V and 9 bases from J, leaving 10 bases between. The CDR3 loop spans 13 amino acids. Germline-derived CDR1 and CDR2 are SGHAT and FQNNGV. The CDR3 sequence is CASSLGDSWPQHF. CDR3 sequence (DNA): TGTGCCAGCAGCTTAGGGGACTCTTGGCCCCAGCATTTT.

The rearrangement uses TRBV6-1 and TRBJ1-5; D remains unclear. Germline V gene lookup returns CDR1 MNHNS and CDR2 SASEGT. The V gene lost 8 bases and the J gene lost 0 bases, with 14 bases spanning the gap. CDR3 length: 15 amino acids. CDR3 coding DNA: TGTGCCAGCTCGTACTTGCCCGATAGCAATCAGCCCCAGCATTTT. Protein sequence: CASSYLPDSNQPQHF.

The genes are TRBV7-9 and TRBJ2-7; D is unresolved. CDR3 length: 14 amino acids. In germline, CDR1 is SEHNR, CDR2 FQNEAQ (reference sequence). With 5 bases removed from V and 1 base from J, the gap between germline ends came to 12 bases. CDR3 in amino acids: CASSPVQDSYEQYF. For the CDR3, the DNA is TGTGCCAGCAGCCCCGTGCAGGATTCCTACGAGCAGTACTTC.

The gene calls are TRBV6-5 and TRBJ2-6, with D perhaps matching TRBD1 (6 bases). Trimming removed 6 bases from V and 4 bases from J, with 10 bases in between. This CDR3 has 14 residues. Germline CDR1 and CDR2: MNHEY and SVGAGI. The CDR3 nucleotides are TGTGCCAGCAGACAGGGATCCGGGGCCAACGTCCTGACTTTC. Translation: CASRQGSGANVLTF.

V is TRBV9 and J is TRBJ2-7, with 14 bases aligning to TRBD2. Germline-derived CDR1 and CDR2 are SGDLS and YYNGEE. CDR3 length equals 18 residues. V shed 0 bases and J 3 bases; nucleotides not matched to a gene: 8. CDR3 sequence (DNA): TGTGCCAGCAGCGTAGATCCGGGACTAGCGGGAGCGGGCTACGAGCAGTACTTC. It codes for CASSVDPGLAGAGYEQYF. The complete variable domain, with remaining parts taken from reference TRBV9 and TRBJ2-7, reads DSGVTQTPKHLITATGQRVTLRCSPRSGDLSVYWYQQSLDQGLQFLIQYYNGEERAKGNILERFSAQQFPDLHSELNLSSLELGDSALYFCASSVDPGLAGAGYEQYFGPGTRLTVT.

The chain has TRBV7-3 and TRBJ2-5, with 12 bases aligning to TRBD2. The J segment lost 5 bases and the V segment lost 0 bases, leaving 4 bases of the junction unmatched. The CDR3 spans 16 residues. CDR1 is SGHTA and CDR2 is FQGTGA in the germline V gene. The CDR3, as DNA: TGTGCCAGCAGCTTAACGGGACTAGCGGGTTGGGAGACCCAGTACTTC. Translated, it gives CASSLTGLAGWETQYF.

The table lists this clone with a count of one. This chain joins TRBV4-1 and TRBJ1-5; 8 bases map to TRBD1. V trimming: 4 bases; J trimming: 6 bases; junction bases outside the gene matches: 8. The CDR3 length is 15 residues. CDR1 and CDR2 (germline): MGHRA, YSYEKL. For the CDR3, the DNA is TGCGCCAGCAGCCGGGACCAGGGGGCCGGTCAGCCCCAGCATTTT. Encoded protein: CASSRDQGAGQPQHF.

V gene TRBV5-1 combines with J gene TRBJ1-2, with 11 bases fitting TRBD1. The germline V gene has CDR1 SGHRS and CDR2 YFSETQ. The V segment lost 4 bases and the J segment 8 bases; nucleotides outside the gene matches: 7. The CDR3 spans 14 residues. This CDR3 is CASSGGQGAEGYTF. CDR3 sequence (DNA): TGCGCCAGCAGCGGAGGACAGGGGGCTGAGGGCTACACCTTC.